These 6 T cell receptor beta chains share one sample of origin, sequenced in a study of shared clonotypes between healthy human individuals (dated by TCRdb to about 2020). The library was made by the immunoSEQ multiplex PCR assay. In TCRdb, the immuneACCESS table is reduced to in-frame sequences with V and J assigned. These tables do not hold every clone; where another copy was compared, an unresolved V gene accounts for under half, and the others remain unexplained. Counted in this sample were 470,000 or so clones; almost 80% of them appeared once. The top ten clones comprise around 11% of the sample. Sequenced sample: PBMCs. These receptors came from a woman between 35 and 50 years old in good health. Some clones in this sample may be carry-over from other donors' samples.

J is TRBJ2-7 and V is TRBV7-8; TRBD2 is a possible D gene (6 bases). Germline CDR1 SGHVS, CDR2 FQNEAQ. With 1 base removed from V and 5 bases from J, the gap between germline ends came to 9 bases. The CDR3 is 13 amino acids. CDR3 sequence: CASSLDPGDEQYF. The CDR3 DNA sequence: TGTGCCAGCAGCTTAGACCCGGGAGACGAGCAGTACTTC.

This clone appeared a single time. This chain joins TRBV10-3 and TRBJ1-5; D remains unclear. CDR3 length: 14 residues. Germline V gene data show CDR1 as ENHRY and CDR2 as SYGVKD. V lost 2 bases and J lost 4, with 9 bases in between. This CDR3 reads CAISEDLFNQPQHF. The CDR3 DNA reads as TGTGCCATCAGTGAGGACCTCTTTAATCAGCCCCAGCATTTT.

The chain recombines TRBV9 with TRBJ2-2; D unclear. The CDR3 loop spans 16 amino acids. Deletions cut 4 bases from V and 2 bases from J, with 15 bases between. CDR1 is SGDLS, CDR2 YYNGEE, per germline. The CDR3 loop is CASSTDVTLNTGELFF. The DNA of the CDR3 is TGTGCCAGCAGCACAGATGTCACTTTAAACACCGGGGAGCTGTTTTTT. The variable domain in full, with the rest retrieved from reference TRBV9 and TRBJ2-2, is DSGVTQTPKHLITATGQRVTLRCSPRSGDLSVYWYQQSLDQGLQFLIQYYNGEERAKGNILERFSAQQFPDLHSELNLSSLELGDSALYFCASSTDVTLNTGELFFGEGSRLTVL.

This clone has a handful of counts. The V gene is TRBV7-2, the J gene TRBJ1-1; TRBD1 is a possible D gene (5 bases). Germline V gene lookup returns CDR1 SGHTA and CDR2 FQGNSA. This CDR3 spans 15 amino acids. Trimming left V 5 bases short and J 2 bases short, with 15 bases between. The CDR3 DNA sequence: TGTGCCAGCAGCCCCCACGGGGACGCCAACACTGAAGCTTTCTTT. Its protein product is CASSPHGDANTEAFF.

This chain links TRBV4-2 with TRBJ2-1; 9 bases line up with TRBD1. Germline values: CDR1 LGHNA, CDR2 YNFKEQ. The CDR3 length is 14 residues. The junction had 5 bases not matched to a gene; V was cut back by 2 bases and J by 9 bases. The CDR3 region is CASSQTTGGSEQFF. CDR3 DNA: TGTGCCAGCAGCCAAACGACAGGGGGTAGTGAGCAGTTCTTC.

The chain links TRBV4-2 to TRBJ2-2; D gene uncertain. The CDR3 totals 13 residues. V shed 0 bases and J shed 3 bases, with 2 bases lying between them. CDR1 is LGHNA, CDR2 YNFKEQ, per germline. CDR3 sequence (DNA): TGTGCCAGCAGCCAAGAGTACACCGGGGAGCTGTTTTTT. Encoded protein: CASSQEYTGELFF.